This is a list of T cell receptor beta chains from one sample in a study of T cell repertoires in cytomegalovirus infection. TCRdb re-called the reads through MiXCR, storing one row per CDR3 protein. In the table there are more than 500,000 distinct CDR3 sequences, 16% of which are singletons. Material for sequencing was CD8+ T cells from PBMCs. These receptor sequences come from a human donor in good health (CMV status not recorded). Some clones in this sample may be carry-over from other donors' samples. The CDR3 runs from the conserved cysteine through the conserved F or W. A D gene is named only where the DNA matches it firmly. Rows may omit the clone size; those that give it use once, few, many or a size class.

d_gene: TRBD1; j_gene: TRBJ2-2; abundance: NA; v_gene: TRBV7-3; CDR3aa: CASSSRDRNTGELFF; CDR3nt: TGTGCCAGCAGCTCCCGGGACAGGAACACCGGGGAGCTGTTTTTT
d_gene: TRBD2; j_gene: TRBJ2-1; abundance: many; v_gene: TRBV7-9; CDR3aa: CASSFGTSPYNEQFF; CDR3nt: TGTGCCAGCAGCTTTGGGACTAGCCCGTACAATGAGCAGTTCTTC
d_gene: NA; j_gene: TRBJ2-7; abundance: NA; v_gene: TRBV24-1; CDR3aa: CATSDHTANEQYF; CDR3nt: TGTGCCACCAGTGATCATACAGCCAACGAGCAGTACTTC
d_gene: TRBD1; j_gene: TRBJ1-4; abundance: NA; v_gene: TRBV12-3/TRBV12-4; CDR3aa: CASFRQGASNEKLFF; CDR3nt: TGTGCCAGCTTTCGACAGGGGGCTTCCAATGAAAAACTGTTTTTT
d_gene: TRBD1; j_gene: TRBJ1-6; abundance: NA; v_gene: TRBV5-6; CDR3aa: CASSRSQGEVESPLHF; CDR3nt: TGTGCCAGCAGCAGGAGCCAGGGGGAGGTTGAATCACCCCTCCACTTT
d_gene: NA; j_gene: TRBJ2-3; abundance: many; v_gene: TRBV10-3; CDR3aa: CAISEPTSGTGPSTDTQYF; CDR3nt: TGTGCCATCAGTGAGCCGACCTCAGGGACTGGGCCCAGCACAGATACGCAGTATTTT
d_gene: TRBD1; j_gene: TRBJ1-1; abundance: NA; v_gene: TRBV5-1; CDR3aa: CASSLEGQGDTEAFF; CDR3nt: TGCGCCAGCAGCTTGGAAGGACAGGGGGACACTGAAGCTTTCTTT
d_gene: TRBD2; j_gene: TRBJ2-1; abundance: many; v_gene: TRBV19; CDR3aa: CASSIPHGEVAGGIEQFF; CDR3nt: TGTGCCAGTAGTATACCCCACGGGGAGGTAGCGGGAGGGATCGAGCAGTTCTTC
d_gene: TRBD1; j_gene: TRBJ1-3; abundance: once; v_gene: TRBV9; CDR3aa: CASSPGGGQGNTIYF; CDR3nt: TGTGCCAGCAGCCCAGGGGGGGGGCAAGGAAACACCATATATTTT
d_gene: NA; j_gene: TRBJ2-1; abundance: few; v_gene: TRBV10-3; CDR3aa: CAISDSVGENEQFF; CDR3nt: TGTGCCATCAGTGATTCCGTGGGTGAGAATGAGCAGTTCTTC
d_gene: TRBD1; j_gene: TRBJ1-5; abundance: few; v_gene: TRBV19; CDR3aa: CASSIADRVFQPQHF; CDR3nt: TGTGCCAGTAGTATTGCGGACAGGGTATTTCAGCCCCAGCATTTT
d_gene: NA; j_gene: TRBJ1-5; abundance: NA; v_gene: TRBV2; CDR3aa: CASRPLGNQPQHF; CDR3nt: TGTGCCAGCAGGCCCTTGGGCAATCAGCCCCAGCATTTT
d_gene: NA; j_gene: TRBJ2-1; abundance: many; v_gene: TRBV7-3; CDR3aa: CASSFTINNEQFF; CDR3nt: TGTGCCAGCAGCTTTACGATCAACAATGAGCAGTTCTTC
d_gene: TRBD1; j_gene: TRBJ1-4; abundance: few; v_gene: TRBV4-1; CDR3aa: CASSQEITGGEKLFF; CDR3nt: TGCGCCAGCAGCCAGGAGATAACAGGGGGTGAAAAACTGTTTTTT
d_gene: TRBD2; j_gene: TRBJ2-1; abundance: many; v_gene: TRBV12-3/TRBV12-4; CDR3aa: CASSFGGRGNEQFF; CDR3nt: TGTGCCAGCAGTTTCGGCGGGAGAGGAAATGAGCAGTTCTTC
d_gene: NA; j_gene: TRBJ1-5; abundance: NA; v_gene: TRBV4-1; CDR3aa: CASSQDFWGGQPQHF; CDR3nt: TGCGCCAGCAGCCAAGATTTTTGGGGCGGTCAGCCCCAGCATTTT
d_gene: TRBD1; j_gene: TRBJ1-3; abundance: many; v_gene: TRBV27; CDR3aa: CASSPRTGGIGNTIYF; CDR3nt: TGTGCCAGCAGTCCCCGGACAGGGGGCATCGGAAACACCATATATTTT
d_gene: NA; j_gene: TRBJ1-2; abundance: NA; v_gene: TRBV27; CDR3aa: CASSPTGPDNYGYTF; CDR3nt: TGTGCCAGCAGTCCCACGGGGCCCGATAACTATGGCTACACCTTC
d_gene: TRBD2; j_gene: TRBJ2-3; abundance: few; v_gene: TRBV20-1; CDR3aa: CSAPLAGGPGTQYF; CDR3nt: TGCAGTGCTCCTCTAGCGGGAGGGCCGGGTACGCAGTATTTT
d_gene: TRBD1; j_gene: TRBJ2-2; abundance: NA; v_gene: TRBV6-1; CDR3aa: CSLMGQGVTGELFF; CDR3nt: TGTTCGCTCATGGGGCAGGGGGTCACCGGGGAGCTGTTTTTT
d_gene: TRBD1; j_gene: TRBJ2-7; abundance: NA; v_gene: TRBV6-5; CDR3aa: CASSLGSGTEYEQYF; CDR3nt: TGTGCCAGCAGTCTAGGATCCGGGACAGAATACGAGCAGTACTTC
d_gene: NA; j_gene: TRBJ2-1; abundance: NA; v_gene: TRBV9; CDR3aa: CASSEQGSTYNEQFF; CDR3nt: TGTGCCAGCAGCGAACAGGGATCTACCTACAATGAGCAGTTCTTC
d_gene: NA; j_gene: TRBJ2-7; abundance: few; v_gene: TRBV7-8; CDR3aa: CASSWDTPGDQYF; CDR3nt: TGTGCCAGCAGCTGGGACACCCCTGGCGACCAGTACTTC
d_gene: TRBD2; j_gene: TRBJ2-1; abundance: many; v_gene: TRBV6-5; CDR3aa: CASSYGGRSGNEQFF; CDR3nt: TGTGCCAGCAGTTACGGCGGGAGATCGGGCAATGAGCAGTTCTTC
d_gene: TRBD1; j_gene: TRBJ1-5; abundance: NA; v_gene: TRBV27; CDR3aa: CASSGQGIGQPQHF; CDR3nt: TGTGCCAGCAGCGGACAGGGGATCGGACAGCCCCAGCATTTT
d_gene: NA; j_gene: TRBJ1-5; abundance: many; v_gene: TRBV4-2; CDR3aa: CASAEGPVQPQHF; CDR3nt: TGTGCCAGCGCCGAAGGCCCCGTTCAGCCCCAGCATTTT
d_gene: NA; j_gene: TRBJ2-2; abundance: NA; v_gene: TRBV28; CDR3aa: CASSLGGQATGELFF; CDR3nt: TGTGCCAGCAGTTTGGGGGGGCAGGCCACCGGGGAGCTGTTTTTT
d_gene: NA; j_gene: TRBJ2-2; abundance: few; v_gene: TRBV12-5; CDR3aa: CASYPTGAGELFF; CDR3nt: TGTGCTAGTTACCCGACGGGCGCCGGGGAGCTGTTTTTT
d_gene: TRBD2; j_gene: TRBJ2-2; abundance: many; v_gene: TRBV7-6; CDR3aa: CASSSPAGETGELFF; CDR3nt: TGTGCCAGCAGCTCCCCGGCGGGGGAAACCGGGGAGCTGTTTTTT
d_gene: NA; j_gene: TRBJ2-2; abundance: few; v_gene: TRBV4-1; CDR3aa: CASSQGQLNTGELFF; CDR3nt: TGCGCCAGCAGCCAAGGGCAACTAAACACCGGGGAGCTGTTTTTT
d_gene: NA; j_gene: TRBJ1-2; abundance: many; v_gene: TRBV4-2; CDR3aa: CASSHRDNYGYTF; CDR3nt: TGTGCCAGCAGCCACAGGGATAACTATGGCTACACCTTC
d_gene: NA; j_gene: TRBJ1-4; abundance: many; v_gene: TRBV12-3/TRBV12-4; CDR3aa: CASSDLGGNEKLFF; CDR3nt: TGTGCCAGCAGTGACTTGGGCGGCAATGAAAAACTGTTTTTT
d_gene: NA; j_gene: TRBJ2-1; abundance: many; v_gene: TRBV5-4; CDR3aa: CASSPNLGNEQFF; CDR3nt: TGTGCCAGCAGCCCCAATCTGGGGAATGAGCAGTTCTTC
d_gene: NA; j_gene: TRBJ1-3; abundance: many; v_gene: TRBV2; CDR3aa: CASSESLSGISGNTIYF; CDR3nt: TGTGCCAGCAGTGAATCGCTGTCAGGCATCTCTGGAAACACCATATATTTT
d_gene: TRBD2; j_gene: TRBJ2-2; abundance: few; v_gene: TRBV11-2; CDR3aa: CASSFRREAGTGELFF; CDR3nt: TGTGCCAGCAGCTTCAGGCGGGAGGCCGGCACCGGGGAGCTGTTTTTT
d_gene: NA; j_gene: TRBJ1-1; abundance: many; v_gene: TRBV25-1; CDR3aa: CASSVWQGKAFF; CDR3nt: TGTGCCAGCAGTGTCTGGCAGGGGAAAGCTTTCTTT
d_gene: NA; j_gene: TRBJ1-1; abundance: NA; v_gene: TRBV12-3/TRBV12-4; CDR3aa: CGSSTAGSEAFF; CDR3nt: TGTGGCAGCAGCACAGCGGGCAGTGAAGCTTTCTTT
d_gene: NA; j_gene: TRBJ1-2; abundance: few; v_gene: TRBV7-4; CDR3aa: CASTLSRINYGYTF; CDR3nt: TGTGCCAGCACCCTATCCAGGATTAACTATGGCTACACCTTC
d_gene: TRBD1; j_gene: TRBJ2-7; abundance: NA; v_gene: TRBV13; CDR3aa: CASSDRDRNYEQYF; CDR3nt: TGTGCCAGCAGCGACCGGGACAGGAACTACGAGCAGTACTTC
d_gene: NA; j_gene: TRBJ2-2; abundance: many; v_gene: TRBV20-1; CDR3aa: CSAFFLKNTGELFF; CDR3nt: TGCAGTGCTTTTTTCCTTAAGAACACCGGGGAGCTGTTTTTT
d_gene: TRBD1; j_gene: TRBJ1-5; abundance: NA; v_gene: TRBV28; CDR3aa: CASSLFSTGRRNQPQHF; CDR3nt: TGTGCCAGCAGTTTATTTTCGACAGGGCGACGCAATCAGCCCCAGCATTTT
d_gene: NA; j_gene: TRBJ1-1; abundance: NA; v_gene: TRBV19; CDR3aa: CASTDRSNTEAFF; CDR3nt: TGTGCCAGTACCGACCGCTCGAACACTGAAGCTTTCTTT
d_gene: NA; j_gene: TRBJ1-1; abundance: many; v_gene: TRBV28; CDR3aa: CASSTPLGGNTEAFF; CDR3nt: TGTGCCAGCAGTACACCGTTAGGCGGCAACACTGAAGCTTTCTTT
d_gene: TRBD2; j_gene: TRBJ2-1; abundance: few; v_gene: TRBV6-2/TRBV6-3; CDR3aa: CASSYGPGGMGMDEQFF; CDR3nt: TGTGCCAGCAGTTACGGGCCGGGGGGGATGGGAATGGATGAGCAGTTCTTC
d_gene: NA; j_gene: TRBJ1-1; abundance: NA; v_gene: TRBV7-9; CDR3aa: CASSPTVIALEAFF; CDR3nt: TGTGCCAGCAGCCCGACAGTAATAGCGCTTGAAGCTTTCTTT
d_gene: TRBD1; j_gene: TRBJ2-5; abundance: NA; v_gene: TRBV19; CDR3aa: CASSNFRQGQETQYF; CDR3nt: TGTGCCAGTAGTAACTTCCGACAGGGGCAGGAGACCCAGTACTTC
d_gene: NA; j_gene: TRBJ1-5; abundance: many; v_gene: TRBV7-8; CDR3aa: CASSSKEGMVDQPQHF; CDR3nt: TGTGCCAGCAGCTCCAAGGAGGGTATGGTCGATCAGCCCCAGCATTTT
d_gene: TRBD2; j_gene: TRBJ2-7; abundance: many; v_gene: TRBV6-5; CDR3aa: CASSYASGHTYEQYF; CDR3nt: TGTGCCAGCAGTTACGCTAGCGGCCATACCTACGAGCAGTACTTC
d_gene: NA; j_gene: TRBJ1-3; abundance: many; v_gene: TRBV28; CDR3aa: CASSLSRRPISGNTIYF; CDR3nt: TGTGCCAGCAGTTTATCGAGGCGGCCGATCTCTGGAAACACCATATATTTT
d_gene: NA; j_gene: TRBJ1-4; abundance: many; v_gene: TRBV7-9; CDR3aa: CASSSPGRNNEKLFF; CDR3nt: TGTGCCAGCAGCTCTCCGGGACGGAATAATGAAAAACTGTTTTTT